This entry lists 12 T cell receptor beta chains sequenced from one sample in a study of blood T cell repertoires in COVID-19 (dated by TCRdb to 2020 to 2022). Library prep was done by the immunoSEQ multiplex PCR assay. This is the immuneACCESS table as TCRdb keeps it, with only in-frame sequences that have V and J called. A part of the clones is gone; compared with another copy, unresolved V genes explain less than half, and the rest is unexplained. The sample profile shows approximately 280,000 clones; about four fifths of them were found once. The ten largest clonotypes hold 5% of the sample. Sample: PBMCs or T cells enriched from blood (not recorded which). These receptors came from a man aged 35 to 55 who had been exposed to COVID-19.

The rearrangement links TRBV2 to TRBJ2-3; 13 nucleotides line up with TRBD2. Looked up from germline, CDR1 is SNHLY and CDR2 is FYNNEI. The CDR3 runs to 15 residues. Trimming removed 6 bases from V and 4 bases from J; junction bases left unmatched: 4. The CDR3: CASRRLAGGPDTQYF. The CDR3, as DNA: TGTGCCAGCAGGAGACTAGCGGGAGGACCAGATACGCAGTATTTT.

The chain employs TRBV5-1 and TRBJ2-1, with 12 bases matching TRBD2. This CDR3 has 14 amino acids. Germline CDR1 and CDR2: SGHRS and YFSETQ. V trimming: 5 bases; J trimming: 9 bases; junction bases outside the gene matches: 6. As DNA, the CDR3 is TGCGCCAGCAGACTAGCGGGAGGAGGTGGTGAGCAGTTCTTC. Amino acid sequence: CASRLAGGGGEQFF.

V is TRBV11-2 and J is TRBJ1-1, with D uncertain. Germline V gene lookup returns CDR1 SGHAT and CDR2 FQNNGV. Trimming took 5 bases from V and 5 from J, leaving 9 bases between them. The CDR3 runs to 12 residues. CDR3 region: CASSPLWTEAFF. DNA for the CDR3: TGTGCCAGCAGCCCACTCTGGACTGAAGCTTTCTTT.

The CDR3 here is CASSHLRGQETQYF. CDR3 sequence (DNA): TGTGCCAGCAGCCATCTACGGGGCCAAGAGACCCAGTACTTC. This chain uses TRBV3-1 (or the pseudogene TRBV3-2) with TRBJ2-5; a possible D gene is TRBD2 (5 bases). Germline V gene lookup returns CDR1 LGHDT and CDR2 YNNKEL (reference sequence). The CDR3 sequence is 14 residues long. V shed 3 bases and J shed 1 base, with 9 bases lying between them.

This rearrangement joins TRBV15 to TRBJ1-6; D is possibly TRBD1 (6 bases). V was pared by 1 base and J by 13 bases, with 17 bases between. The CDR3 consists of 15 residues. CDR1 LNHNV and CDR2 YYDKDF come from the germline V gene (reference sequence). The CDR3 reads CATSRGGSGDLPLHF. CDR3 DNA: TGTGCCACCAGCAGAGGAGGGTCAGGGGATTTGCCCCTCCACTTT.

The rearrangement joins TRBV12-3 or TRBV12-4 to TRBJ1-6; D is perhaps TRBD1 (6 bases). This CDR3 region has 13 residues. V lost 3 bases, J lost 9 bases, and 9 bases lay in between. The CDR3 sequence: CASSLTGSSPLHF. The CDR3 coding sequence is TGTGCCAGCAGTTTGACAGGCTCTTCACCCCTCCACTTT.

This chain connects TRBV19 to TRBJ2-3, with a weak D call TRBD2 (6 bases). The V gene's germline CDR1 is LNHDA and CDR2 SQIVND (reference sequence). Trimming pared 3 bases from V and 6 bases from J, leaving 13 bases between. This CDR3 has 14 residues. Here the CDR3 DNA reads TGTGCCAGTAGTATTTGGGGGAGGACTGATACGCAGTATTTT. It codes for CASSIWGRTDTQYF.

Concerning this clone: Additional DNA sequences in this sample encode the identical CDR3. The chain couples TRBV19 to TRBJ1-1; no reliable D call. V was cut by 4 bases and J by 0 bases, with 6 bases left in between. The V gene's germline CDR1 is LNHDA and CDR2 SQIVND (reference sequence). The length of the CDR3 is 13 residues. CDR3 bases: TGTGCCAGTAGTACAGTTATGAACACTGAAGCTTTCTTT. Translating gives CASSTVMNTEAFF.

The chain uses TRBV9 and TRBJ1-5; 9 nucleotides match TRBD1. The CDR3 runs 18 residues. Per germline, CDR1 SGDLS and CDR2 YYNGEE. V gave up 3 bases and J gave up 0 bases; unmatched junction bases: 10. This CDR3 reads CASSGRGQGHPSNQPQHF. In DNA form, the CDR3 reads TGTGCCAGCAGCGGGAGGGGACAGGGTCATCCTAGCAATCAGCCCCAGCATTTT. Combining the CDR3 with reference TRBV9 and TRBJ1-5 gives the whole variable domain DSGVTQTPKHLITATGQRVTLRCSPRSGDLSVYWYQQSLDQGLQFLIQYYNGEERAKGNILERFSAQQFPDLHSELNLSSLELGDSALYFCASSGRGQGHPSNQPQHFGDGTRLSIL.

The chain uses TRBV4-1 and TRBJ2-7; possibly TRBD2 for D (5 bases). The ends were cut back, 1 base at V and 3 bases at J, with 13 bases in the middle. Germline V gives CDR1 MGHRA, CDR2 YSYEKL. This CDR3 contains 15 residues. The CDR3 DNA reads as TGCGCCAGCAGCCAAGCGGGGTTTGGCGACTACGAGCAGTACTTC. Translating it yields CASSQAGFGDYEQYF.

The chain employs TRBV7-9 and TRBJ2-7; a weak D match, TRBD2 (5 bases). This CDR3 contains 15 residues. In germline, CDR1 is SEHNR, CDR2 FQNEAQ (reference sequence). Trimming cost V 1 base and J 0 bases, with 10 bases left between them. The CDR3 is CASSLEKRRSYEQYF. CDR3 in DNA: TGTGCCAGCAGCTTAGAAAAGCGGCGCTCCTACGAGCAGTACTTC.

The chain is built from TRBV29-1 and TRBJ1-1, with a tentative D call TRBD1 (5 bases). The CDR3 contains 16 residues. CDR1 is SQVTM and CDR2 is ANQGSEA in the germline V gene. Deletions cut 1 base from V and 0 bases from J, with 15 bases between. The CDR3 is CSVEGTKGVMNTEAFF. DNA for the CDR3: TGCAGCGTTGAAGGGACCAAAGGGGTCATGAACACTGAAGCTTTCTTT.